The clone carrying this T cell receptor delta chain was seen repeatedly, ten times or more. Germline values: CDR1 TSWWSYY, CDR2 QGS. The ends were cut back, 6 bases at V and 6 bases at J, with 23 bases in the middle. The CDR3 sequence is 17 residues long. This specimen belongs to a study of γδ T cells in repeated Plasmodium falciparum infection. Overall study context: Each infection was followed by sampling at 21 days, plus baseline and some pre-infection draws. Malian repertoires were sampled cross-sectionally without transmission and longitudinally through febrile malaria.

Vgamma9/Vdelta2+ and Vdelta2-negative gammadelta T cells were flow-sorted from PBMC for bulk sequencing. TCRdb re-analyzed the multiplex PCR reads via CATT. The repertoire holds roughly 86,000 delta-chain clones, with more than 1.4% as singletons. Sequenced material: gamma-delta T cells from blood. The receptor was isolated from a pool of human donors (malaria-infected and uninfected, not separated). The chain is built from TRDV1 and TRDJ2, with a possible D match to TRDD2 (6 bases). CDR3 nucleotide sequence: TGTGCTCTTGGTGTTCCTCCTTCCCCACTTTGGGCAGCACAACTCTTCTTT. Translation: CALGVPPSPLWAAQLFF.